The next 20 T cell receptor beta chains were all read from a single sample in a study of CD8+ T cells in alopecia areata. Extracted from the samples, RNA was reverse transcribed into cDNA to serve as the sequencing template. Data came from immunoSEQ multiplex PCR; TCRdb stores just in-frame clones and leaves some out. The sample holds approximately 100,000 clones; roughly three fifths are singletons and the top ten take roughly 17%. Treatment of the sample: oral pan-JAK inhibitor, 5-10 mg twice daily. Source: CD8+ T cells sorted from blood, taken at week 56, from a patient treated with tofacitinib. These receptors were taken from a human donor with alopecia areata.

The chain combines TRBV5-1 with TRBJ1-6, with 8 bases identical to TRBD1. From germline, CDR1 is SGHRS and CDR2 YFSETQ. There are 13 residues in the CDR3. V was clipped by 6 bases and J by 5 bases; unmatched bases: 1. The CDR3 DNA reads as TGCGCCAGCAAGACAGGGGATAATTCACCCCTCCACTTT. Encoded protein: CASKTGDNSPLHF.

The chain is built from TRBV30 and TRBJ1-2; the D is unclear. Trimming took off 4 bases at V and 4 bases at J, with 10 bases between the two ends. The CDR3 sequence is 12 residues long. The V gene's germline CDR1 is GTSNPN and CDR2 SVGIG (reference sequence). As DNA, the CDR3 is TGTGCCTGGACAACGGAACCCTATGGCTACACCTTC. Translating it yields CAWTTEPYGYTF.

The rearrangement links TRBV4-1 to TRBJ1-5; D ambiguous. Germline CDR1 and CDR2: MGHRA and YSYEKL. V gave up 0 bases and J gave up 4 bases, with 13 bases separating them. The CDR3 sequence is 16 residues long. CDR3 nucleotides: TGCGCCAGCAGCCAAGACCCCCAGAGATTAAATCAGCCCCAGCATTTT. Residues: CASSQDPQRLNQPQHF.

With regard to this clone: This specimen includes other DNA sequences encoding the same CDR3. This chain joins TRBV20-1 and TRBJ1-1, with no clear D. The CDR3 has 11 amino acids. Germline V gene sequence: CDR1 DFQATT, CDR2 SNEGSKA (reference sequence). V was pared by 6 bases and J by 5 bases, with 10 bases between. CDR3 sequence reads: CSAHDYTEAFF. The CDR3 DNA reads TGCAGTGCCCACGATTATACTGAAGCTTTCTTT.

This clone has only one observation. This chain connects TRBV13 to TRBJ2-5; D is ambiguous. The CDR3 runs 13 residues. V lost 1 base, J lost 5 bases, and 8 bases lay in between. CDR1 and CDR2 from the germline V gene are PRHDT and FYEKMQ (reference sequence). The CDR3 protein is CASSLATVETQYF. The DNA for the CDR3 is TGTGCCAGCAGCTTAGCAACCGTGGAGACCCAGTACTTC.

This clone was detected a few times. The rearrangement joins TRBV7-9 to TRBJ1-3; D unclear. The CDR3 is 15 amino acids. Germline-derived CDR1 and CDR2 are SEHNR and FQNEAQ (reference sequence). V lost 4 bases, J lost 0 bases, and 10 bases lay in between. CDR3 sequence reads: CASSSRRTSGNTIYF. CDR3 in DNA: TGTGCCAGCAGCTCGAGACGGACCTCTGGAAACACCATATATTTT.

CDR3 sequence: CASSQVYRGNQPQHF. The CDR3 coding sequence is TGCGCCAGCAGCCAAGTGTACAGGGGGAATCAGCCCCAGCATTTT. The J gene is TRBJ1-5, the V gene TRBV4-1, with 8 positions matching TRBD1. Trimming took 1 base from V and 4 from J; bases not matched to a gene: 3. CDR1 MGHRA and CDR2 YSYEKL come from the germline V gene. The CDR3 has 15 residues.

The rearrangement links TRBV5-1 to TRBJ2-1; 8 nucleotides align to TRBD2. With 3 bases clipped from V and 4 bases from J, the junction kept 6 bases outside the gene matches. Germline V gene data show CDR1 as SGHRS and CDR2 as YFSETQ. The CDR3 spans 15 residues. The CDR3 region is CASSSRGGHYNEQFF. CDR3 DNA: TGCGCCAGCAGCTCACGGGGGGGACATTACAATGAGCAGTTCTTC.

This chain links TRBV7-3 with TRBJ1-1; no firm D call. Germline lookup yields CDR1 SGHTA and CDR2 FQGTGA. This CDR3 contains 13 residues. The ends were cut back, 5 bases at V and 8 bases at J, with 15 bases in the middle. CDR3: CASSEGSRSEAFF. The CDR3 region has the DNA TGTGCCAGCAGCGAAGGGAGCAGGAGCGAAGCTTTCTTT.

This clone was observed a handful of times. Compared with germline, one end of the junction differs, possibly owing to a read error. CDR3 sequence (DNA): TGTGCTAGCAGCCCAGGAATTCGACTAGCAGCGAAAGAGACCCAGTACTTC. Its protein product is CASSPGIRLAAKETQYF. The chain carries TRBV7-7 and TRBJ2-5, with 7 bases that match TRBD2. CDR1 is SSHAT, CDR2 FNYEAQ, per germline (reference sequence). This CDR3 has 17 amino acids.

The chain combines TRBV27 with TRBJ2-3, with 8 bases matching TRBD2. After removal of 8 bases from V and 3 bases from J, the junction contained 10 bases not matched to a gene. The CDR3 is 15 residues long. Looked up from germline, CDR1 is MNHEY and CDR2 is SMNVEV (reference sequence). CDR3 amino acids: CASYTPGLETDTQYF. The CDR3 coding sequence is TGTGCCAGCTATACACCGGGACTAGAAACAGATACGCAGTATTTT.

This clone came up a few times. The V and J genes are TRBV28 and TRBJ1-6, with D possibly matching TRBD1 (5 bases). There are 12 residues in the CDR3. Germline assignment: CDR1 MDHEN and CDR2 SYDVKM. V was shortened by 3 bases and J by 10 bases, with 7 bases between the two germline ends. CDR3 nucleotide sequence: TGTGCCAGCAGTTTCGGGGACTCACCCCTCCACTTT. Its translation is CASSFGDSPLHF.

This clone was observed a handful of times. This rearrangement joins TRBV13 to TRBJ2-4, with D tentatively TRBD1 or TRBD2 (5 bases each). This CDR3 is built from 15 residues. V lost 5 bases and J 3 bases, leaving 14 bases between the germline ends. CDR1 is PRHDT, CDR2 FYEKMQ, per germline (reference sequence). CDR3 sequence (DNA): TGTGCCAGCAGCGGCTCCGGGACGGGCAAAAACATTCAGTACTTC. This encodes CASSGSGTGKNIQYF.

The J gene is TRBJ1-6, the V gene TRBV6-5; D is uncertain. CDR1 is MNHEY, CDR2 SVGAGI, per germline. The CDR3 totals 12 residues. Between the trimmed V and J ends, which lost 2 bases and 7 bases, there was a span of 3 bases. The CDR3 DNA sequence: TGTGCCAGCAGTTACGTGAATTCACCCCTCCACTTT. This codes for CASSYVNSPLHF.

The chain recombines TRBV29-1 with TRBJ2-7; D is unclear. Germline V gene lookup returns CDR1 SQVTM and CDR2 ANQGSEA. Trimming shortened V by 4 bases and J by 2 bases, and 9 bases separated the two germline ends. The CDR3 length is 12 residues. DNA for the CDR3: TGCAGCGTTGTTATCAGAGCCTACGAGCAGTACTTC. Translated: CSVVIRAYEQYF.

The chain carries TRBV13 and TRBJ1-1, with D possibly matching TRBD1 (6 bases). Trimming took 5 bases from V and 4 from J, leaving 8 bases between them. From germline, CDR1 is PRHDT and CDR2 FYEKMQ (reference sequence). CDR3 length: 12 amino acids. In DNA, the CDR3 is TGTGCCAGCAGCAGGGGGGTCACTGAAGCTTTCTTT. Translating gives CASSRGVTEAFF.

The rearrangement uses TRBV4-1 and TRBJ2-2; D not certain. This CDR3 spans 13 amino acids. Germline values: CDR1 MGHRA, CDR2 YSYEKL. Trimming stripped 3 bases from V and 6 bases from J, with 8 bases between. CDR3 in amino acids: CASSQPLAGELFF. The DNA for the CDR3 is TGCGCCAGCAGCCAGCCTTTGGCCGGGGAGCTGTTTTTT.

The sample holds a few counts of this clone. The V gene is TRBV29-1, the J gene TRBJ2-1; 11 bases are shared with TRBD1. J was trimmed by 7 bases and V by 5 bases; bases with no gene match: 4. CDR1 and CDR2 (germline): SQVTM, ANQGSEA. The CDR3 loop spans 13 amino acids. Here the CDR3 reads CSVPGQGVNEQFF. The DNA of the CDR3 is TGCAGCGTTCCGGGACAGGGGGTTAATGAGCAGTTCTTC.

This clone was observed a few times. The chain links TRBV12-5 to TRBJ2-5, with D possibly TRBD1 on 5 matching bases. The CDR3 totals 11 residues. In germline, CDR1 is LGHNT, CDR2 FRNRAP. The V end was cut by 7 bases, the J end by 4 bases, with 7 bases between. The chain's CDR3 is CASVRGETQYF. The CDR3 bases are TGTGCTAGTGTTAGGGGAGAGACCCAGTACTTC. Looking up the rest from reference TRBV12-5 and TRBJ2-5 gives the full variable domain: DARVTQTPRHKVTEMGQEVTMRCQPILGHNTVFWYRQTMMQGLELLAYFRNRAPLDDSGMPKDRFSAEMPDATLATLKIQPSEPRDSAVYFCASVRGETQYFGPGTRLLVL.

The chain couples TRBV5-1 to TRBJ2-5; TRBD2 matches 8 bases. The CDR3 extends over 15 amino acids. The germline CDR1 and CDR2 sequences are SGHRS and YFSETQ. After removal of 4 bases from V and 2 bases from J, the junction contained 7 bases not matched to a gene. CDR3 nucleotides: TGCGCCAGCAGCCTCGGACTAGCCTGGCAAGAGACCCAGTACTTC. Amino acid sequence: CASSLGLAWQETQYF.